This T cell receptor (beta chain) was captured in a study of blood T cells in healthy people across ages. The V and J ends lost 5 bases and 2 bases, in that order; junction bases with no gene match: 7. The CDR3 is 16 amino acids. Alongside a J-beta primer mix, a sample-barcoded 5' primer served in a second PCR lasting about 7 to 11 cycles. MiXCR was run by TCRdb on the 5' RACE reads, yielding one entry per CDR3 protein. The table shows about 510,000 distinct CDR3 sequences, with 25% to 35% occurring only once. This sample also appeared in a second study, on T cells of mothers and their children.

This chain joins TRBV12-3 or TRBV12-4 and TRBJ2-1; TRBD2 agrees at 9 bases. The origin of this receptor is a boy aged 2 to 10 in good health. Sequencing input: blood. DNA for the CDR3: TGTGCCAGCAGTGCGACTAGCGGCAGGGCCTACAATGAGCAGTTCTTC. This encodes CASSATSGRAYNEQFF.